This paragraph reports one TCR beta chain. Its specific antigen is unknown. No clone much larger than this one lies a single base away; base qualities are absent. Whole blood was collected in K2EDTA tubes by collaborating institutions according to the institutions' own protocols. For TCRbeta analysis, collaborators shipped samples as frozen whole blood, isolated PBMCs, or DNA extracted from either of those sample types. The data are from a study of blood T cell repertoires in COVID-19 (dated by TCRdb to the early 2020s). Describing the broader study: The collaborator samples originated in the United States, Italy and Spain and spanned the acute and convalescent phases of COVID-19. A freely available public database, intended as a resource for researchers studying the immune response to SARS-CoV-2, is where the repertoires were released. Nearly every sample came with metadata listing a de-identified subject ID, COVID-19 status, age in years and sex. The samples were drawn from two sources: the first 160 participants of the ongoing ImmuneRACE study, and fewer than 1,500 subjects contributed by 6 global collaborators. Deeply sampled blood TCRbeta repertoires from subjects exposed to, actively infected with, or recovered from COVID-19 were included in the dataset. Where HLA class I and class II types were available, the types were taken from metadata supplied by the sample provider, not from assay-based typing. The prospective study material was composed of cDNA or gDNA derived from T cells, B-cell-depleted T cells, or PBMCs.

TCRbeta CDR3 regions were amplified from genomic DNA by means of the immunoSEQ Assay, a bias-controlled multiplex PCR. Regarding the original processing steps: The number of nucleated cells in each sample was estimated from the amplification of reference gene primers within the assay. To quantify the absolute abundance of each unique TCRbeta CDR3 rearrangement, sequence reads were collapsed and filtered. For each sample, productive Simpson clonality was calculated as the square root of Simpson's diversity index across productive rearrangements. TCRdb re-hosts the immuneACCESS table, in-frame sequences only. Its copies lack some clones; in the studies checked, an unresolved V gene accounts for under half of them, and the cause for the rest is not known. V and J calls and clone size are as listed in that table; D and trimming were resolved from the DNA. This sample has about 69,000 clones in its table, and 79% of those were observed once. The ten largest clonotypes hold 47% of the sample.

The research as a whole found: How much clinical and demographic metadata was included differed by source and by participant, and the metadata was provided uncurated.

Trimming at the junction amounts to 4 bases on V and 2 bases on J, and the germline ends lie 18 bases apart. Counted from cysteine to phenylalanine, this CDR3 has 16 amino acids. Of all the DNA, just the CDR3 is kept, 48 bases in frame from base 1. Looking up the germline V gene (reference sequence) yields CDR1 SGHKS and CDR2 YYEKEE. Sequencing was done on a sample of peripheral blood. The sequence is built from TRBV5-5 and TRBJ1-1; perhaps TRBD1 is the D gene, with 5 bases matching. The source is a human donor in a cohort sampled during active COVID-19. The bases are TGTGCCAGCAGCCCCGGGGGTATGGCAAGTAACACTGAAGCTTTCTTT. This translates into CASSPGGMASNTEAFF.